This T cell receptor (beta chain) comes out of a study of blood T cell repertoires in COVID-19. In the original processing: It was from reference gene primer amplification that nucleated cell counts were estimated. TCRdb's copy holds only in-frame clones and misses some; the assay was immunoSEQ multiplex PCR. Clone size and V and J calls were adopted from that table, with D and trimming inferred from the DNA. The table records roughly 100,000 clones, around 74% of them present only once. V was clipped by 4 bases and J by 1 base; unmatched bases: 5. The CDR3 is 15 amino acids. Germline V gene data show CDR1 as SGHNT and CDR2 as YYREEE (reference sequence).

The receptor was derived from a woman between 65 and 79 years old with acute or convalescent COVID-19. V gene TRBV5-4 combines with J gene TRBJ2-1, with 7 bases matching TRBD1. The sample taken for sequencing was peripheral blood. CDR3 in amino acids: CASSRDSSSYNEQFF. CDR3 coding DNA: TGTGCCAGCAGCCGGGACAGCAGTTCCTACAATGAGCAGTTCTTC.